This paragraph covers one T cell receptor beta chain sequence. Its matching antigen is unknown. This specimen comes from a study of Siglec-9 on CD8 T cells in melanoma. Study-level results: In melanoma tumors, a Siglec-9-marked effector memory CD8+ subset reportedly appeared to accumulate.

TCRdb's copy holds only in-frame clones and misses some; the assay was immunoSEQ multiplex PCR. Counted here are approximately 35,000 clones, about 80% occurring once; the ten biggest clones make up 1.8%. Germline V gene sequence: CDR1 MRHNA, CDR2 SNTAGT. The V end was cut by 8 bases, the J end by 2 bases, with 10 bases between. The CDR3 has 14 amino acids. This TCR was sampled from a human donor in good health. J is TRBJ2-6 and V is TRBV6-4; D gene unclear. The material sequenced was Siglec-9- CD8+ T cells sorted from blood. CDR3 region: CASPGVAGANVLTF. The CDR3 bases are TGTGCCAGCCCGGGTGTTGCTGGGGCCAACGTCCTGACTTTC.